This is a list of T cell receptor beta chains from one sample in a study of T cell responses to AZD1222 COVID-19 vaccine. Clones were sequenced by immunoSEQ multiplex PCR, and TCRdb holds only the in-frame ones, with some missing. This table has over 65,000 clones, about 91% appearing once. Sequenced material: peripheral blood, taken on day 0 of MenACWY control vaccination. These receptors were collected from an adult in good health. The CDR3 runs from the conserved cysteine through the conserved F or W. The D gene is left open where the match is weak. The size of a clone is reported for some rows only, either as once, few or many, or as a class for expanded clones.

clone size: NA; D gene: TRBD1; V gene: TRBV6-2/TRBV6-3; J gene: TRBJ2-5; CDR3 protein: CASSYSSTGQGGLETQYF; CDR3 DNA: TGTGCCAGCAGTTACTCGAGTACCGGACAGGGTGGTTTGGAGACCCAGTACTTC
clone size: NA; D gene: NA; V gene: TRBV2; J gene: TRBJ2-1; CDR3 protein: CASSVRRNTDGDEQFF; CDR3 DNA: TGTGCCAGCAGTGTGCGGCGGAACACAGACGGCGATGAGCAGTTCTTC
clone size: NA; D gene: TRBD2; V gene: TRBV11-2; J gene: TRBJ2-3; CDR3 protein: CASSLWREPDTQYF; CDR3 DNA: TGTGCCAGCAGCTTATGGCGGGAGCCAGATACGCAGTATTTT
clone size: NA; D gene: NA; V gene: TRBV2; J gene: TRBJ1-1; CDR3 protein: CASSEFFSGNTEAFF; CDR3 DNA: TGTGCCAGCAGTGAATTCTTTTCAGGAAACACTGAAGCTTTCTTT
clone size: NA; D gene: TRBD1; V gene: TRBV28; J gene: TRBJ1-4; CDR3 protein: CASRDRDRGLGSTNEKLFF; CDR3 DNA: TGTGCCAGCAGGGACCGGGACAGGGGTTTGGGGTCAACTAATGAAAAACTGTTTTTT
clone size: NA; D gene: NA; V gene: TRBV10-3; J gene: TRBJ2-4; CDR3 protein: CAISEGLWDTQNIQYF; CDR3 DNA: TGTGCCATCAGTGAGGGGTTGTGGGACACCCAAAACATTCAGTACTTC
clone size: NA; D gene: TRBD2; V gene: TRBV15; J gene: TRBJ2-7; CDR3 protein: CATSRGEGYEQYF; CDR3 DNA: TGTGCCACCAGCAGAGGGGAGGGATACGAGCAGTACTTC
clone size: NA; D gene: NA; V gene: TRBV2; J gene: TRBJ2-2; CDR3 protein: CASSESGWRRAGELFF; CDR3 DNA: TGTGCCAGCAGTGAATCCGGTTGGAGGCGGGCCGGGGAGCTGTTTTTT
clone size: once; D gene: TRBD1; V gene: TRBV10-3; J gene: TRBJ2-5; CDR3 protein: CAISEGGGQGETQYF; CDR3 DNA: TGTGCCATCAGTGAAGGAGGGGGACAGGGTGAGACCCAGTACTTC
clone size: NA; D gene: TRBD2; V gene: TRBV29-1; J gene: TRBJ2-3; CDR3 protein: CSAPSGISTDTQYF; CDR3 DNA: TGCAGCGCCCCTAGCGGGATTAGTACAGATACGCAGTATTTT
clone size: NA; D gene: NA; V gene: TRBV19; J gene: TRBJ2-2; CDR3 protein: CASSIEIRGTGELFF; CDR3 DNA: TGTGCCAGTAGTATAGAAATTAGGGGCACCGGGGAGCTGTTTTTT
clone size: NA; D gene: NA; V gene: TRBV27; J gene: TRBJ1-4; CDR3 protein: CASTTLFGNEKLFF; CDR3 DNA: TGTGCCAGCACTACGTTGTTTGGGAATGAAAAACTGTTTTTT
clone size: NA; D gene: NA; V gene: TRBV20-1; J gene: TRBJ1-5; CDR3 protein: CSASSGVLNQPQHF; CDR3 DNA: TGCAGTGCTAGTTCGGGGGTTCTCAATCAGCCCCAGCATTTT
clone size: NA; D gene: NA; V gene: TRBV7-9; J gene: TRBJ1-2; CDR3 protein: CASSLQVNYGYTF; CDR3 DNA: TGTGCCAGCAGCTTACAGGTTAACTATGGCTACACCTTC
clone size: NA; D gene: NA; V gene: TRBV19; J gene: TRBJ2-2; CDR3 protein: CASSILILTGELFF; CDR3 DNA: TGTGCCAGTAGTATTCTGATACTTACCGGGGAGCTGTTTTTT
clone size: once; D gene: TRBD1; V gene: TRBV30; J gene: TRBJ1-2; CDR3 protein: CAWSSPLGQGIYGYTF; CDR3 DNA: TGTGCCTGGAGTTCTCCTTTAGGACAGGGAATCTATGGCTACACCTTC
clone size: NA; D gene: TRBD1; V gene: TRBV19; J gene: TRBJ2-7; CDR3 protein: CASSMGQDSYEQYF; CDR3 DNA: TGTGCCAGTAGTATGGGACAGGATTCCTACGAGCAGTACTTC
clone size: NA; D gene: NA; V gene: TRBV11-2; J gene: TRBJ2-3; CDR3 protein: CASSPGWGQVLYTQYF; CDR3 DNA: TGTGCCAGCAGCCCCGGATGGGGTCAGGTTCTTTATACGCAGTATTTT
clone size: NA; D gene: TRBD1; V gene: TRBV6-1; J gene: TRBJ1-2; CDR3 protein: CASSEGQGGYFNYGYTF; CDR3 DNA: TGTGCCAGCAGTGAAGGACAGGGCGGCTACTTTAACTATGGCTACACCTTC
clone size: NA; D gene: NA; V gene: TRBV9; J gene: TRBJ1-4; CDR3 protein: CASSVALGAQGEKLFF; CDR3 DNA: TGTGCCAGCAGCGTAGCTCTGGGCGCGCAGGGTGAAAAACTGTTTTTT
clone size: NA; D gene: NA; V gene: TRBV6-1; J gene: TRBJ1-4; CDR3 protein: CASSESLLRTNEKLFF; CDR3 DNA: TGTGCCAGCAGTGAATCCCTACTGCGGACTAATGAAAAACTGTTTTTT
clone size: NA; D gene: NA; V gene: TRBV27; J gene: TRBJ2-7; CDR3 protein: CASSPPSLYEQYF; CDR3 DNA: TGTGCCAGCAGTCCTCCTTCCCTGTACGAGCAGTACTTC
clone size: NA; D gene: NA; V gene: TRBV5-1; J gene: TRBJ1-6; CDR3 protein: CASSLAHHSYNSPLHF; CDR3 DNA: TGCGCCAGCAGCTTGGCCCACCACTCCTATAATTCACCCCTCCACTTT
clone size: NA; D gene: NA; V gene: TRBV10-3; J gene: TRBJ2-1; CDR3 protein: CAISEDRNNEQFF; CDR3 DNA: TGTGCCATCAGTGAGGACCGAAACAATGAGCAGTTCTTC
clone size: NA; D gene: NA; V gene: TRBV5-6; J gene: TRBJ2-6; CDR3 protein: CASSLESGANVLTF; CDR3 DNA: TGTGCCAGCAGCTTGGAGTCTGGGGCCAACGTCCTGACTTTC
clone size: NA; D gene: NA; V gene: TRBV27; J gene: TRBJ2-7; CDR3 protein: CASTPAGDPYEQYF; CDR3 DNA: TGTGCCAGCACTCCGGCCGGGGACCCCTACGAGCAGTACTTC